This is a list of T cell receptor beta chains from one sample in a study of T cells in narcolepsy. TCRdb keeps only in-frame clones here, not all; method: immunoSEQ multiplex PCR. The sample carries about 15,000 clones, roughly 85% recorded once. The sample comprised memory (CD45RA-) CD4+ T cells from blood. The source of these receptors is a human donor in good health. CDR3s include the opening cysteine and the closing phenylalanine or tryptophan. The order of the fields is CDR3 protein, CDR3 DNA, V gene, clone size, D gene, J gene. The D gene is left open where the match is weak. Clone size is not always given. Where it is, it says once, few, many or a class for expanded clones.

CASSPLDREETQYF | TGTGCCAGCTCACCCTTGGACAGGGAAGAGACCCAGTACTTC | TRBV18 | - | TRBD1 | TRBJ2-5
CASSLVIALLDADTQYF | TGTGCCAGCAGCTTAGTGATCGCGCTTCTAGATGCGGATACGCAGTATTTT | TRBV11-2 | few | - | TRBJ2-3
CASSGDRGRGYTF | TGTGCCAGCAGTGGGGACAGGGGGCGCGGCTACACCTTC | TRBV2 | - | TRBD1 | TRBJ1-2
CAISAGVSTNEKLFF | TGTGCCATCAGTGCGGGGGTATCGACTAATGAAAAACTGTTTTTT | TRBV10-3 | - | - | TRBJ1-4
CASSLEKVRSPLHF | TGTGCCAGCAGCTTGGAGAAGGTACGGTCACCCCTCCACTTT | TRBV5-6 | - | - | TRBJ1-6
CASSPTGLATNEKLFF | TGTGCCAGCAGTCCCACAGGGTTAGCAACTAATGAAAAACTGTTTTTT | TRBV27 | - | - | TRBJ1-4
CASSSSRGAAQYF | TGTGCCAGCAGTTCCAGCCGGGGGGCGGCCCAGTACTTC | TRBV6-1 | - | - | TRBJ2-5
CASRNRGTEKLFF | TGTGCCAGCAGGAACCGGGGGACTGAAAAACTGTTTTTT | TRBV27 | - | - | TRBJ1-4
CASSVGQGGNEELFF | TGCGCCAGCAGCGTCGGACAGGGTGGAAATGAAGAACTGTTTTTT | TRBV5-1 | - | TRBD1 | TRBJ1-4
CASSLAAGPAGSYEQYF | TGTGCCAGCAGCTTGGCGGCCGGGCCCGCGGGCTCCTACGAGCAGTACTTC | TRBV5-4 | - | - | TRBJ2-7
CASSDSAGGGTDTQYF | TGTGCCAGCAGTGACTCAGCGGGAGGGGGAACAGATACGCAGTATTTT | TRBV6-4 | - | TRBD2 | TRBJ2-3
CASSDSGTGLQYYEQYF | TGTGCCAGCAGTGACTCTGGTACGGGACTACAATACTACGAGCAGTACTTC | TRBV6-4 | once | TRBD2 | TRBJ2-7
CASSSTGGLPKDTEAFF | TGTGCCAGCAGCTCCACAGGGGGGCTACCTAAGGACACTGAAGCTTTCTTT | TRBV5-4 | - | TRBD1 | TRBJ1-1
CASEATSDTF | TGTGCCAGCGAGGCGACTAGTGACACCTTC | TRBV21-1 | - | - | TRBJ1-2
CASSLRGRYGYTF | TGTGCCAGCAGCTTACGAGGCCGCTATGGCTACACCTTC | TRBV7-9 | - | - | TRBJ1-2
CASSTDREVNEKLFF | TGTGCCAGTAGTACCGACAGGGAGGTTAATGAAAAACTGTTTTTT | TRBV19 | few | TRBD1 | TRBJ1-4
CASREGLPGLDTQYF | TGTGCCAGCAGAGAGGGACTTCCGGGACTAGATACGCAGTATTTT | TRBV2 | - | - | TRBJ2-3
CATSSPRLAGGGEQFF | TGTGCCACCAGCAGTCCCAGACTAGCGGGAGGCGGTGAGCAGTTCTTC | TRBV15 | once | TRBD2 | TRBJ2-1
CASSLARRTGDTDTQYF | TGTGCCAGCAGCTTGGCCCGAAGGACAGGGGACACAGATACGCAGTATTTT | TRBV5-4 | once | TRBD1 | TRBJ2-3
CASKEEALYYGYTF | TGTGCCAGCAAGGAGGAGGCCCTATACTATGGCTACACCTTC | TRBV2 | - | - | TRBJ1-2
CASSLNGRPSYEQYF | TGTGCCAGCAGTTTAAACGGGAGGCCCTCCTACGAGCAGTACTTC | TRBV27 | - | TRBD2 | TRBJ2-7
CASSLVRGPSSGNTIYF | TGTGCCAGCAGCTTAGTACGAGGACCGAGCTCTGGAAACACCATATATTTT | TRBV7-6 | - | - | TRBJ1-3